Following are 20 T cell receptor beta chains from one sample sequenced in a study of T cells in Graves' hyperthyroidism and ophthalmopathy. Regions amplified from RNA transcripts were the TCR beta CDR3 regions. TCR CDR3 regions were first amplified by RT-PCR with HTBI primers. TCRdb reprocessed the multiplex PCR reads with MiXCR, giving one entry per CDR3 protein. The sample holds under 300,000 distinct CDR3 sequences, approximately 16% seen once. The sequencing input was blood. These receptors were taken from a woman in her forties or fifties with Graves' hyperthyroidism that later progressed to Graves' ophthalmopathy.

This clonotype was seen more than once but under ten times. The chain is built from TRBV9 and TRBJ1-2; no firm D call. The length of the CDR3 is 13 residues. Germline lookup yields CDR1 SGDLS and CDR2 YYNGEE. V lost 3 bases and J 4 bases, leaving 10 bases between the germline ends. The CDR3 coding sequence is TGTGCCAGCAGCGAAGCCGTTTCCTATGGCTACACCTTC. This sequence encodes CASSEAVSYGYTF.

Ten or more counts support this clonotype. This chain links TRBV28 with TRBJ1-2; D might be TRBD1 (5 bases). The germline CDR1 and CDR2 sequences are MDHEN and SYDVKM. Trimming left V 4 bases short and J 6 bases short, with 9 bases between. This CDR3 comprises 12 residues. CDR3 in DNA: TGTGCCAGCAGTTCAGGGAACGATGGCTACACCTTC. Its translation is CASSSGNDGYTF.

A word on this clonotype: In this CDR3 the conserved last residue, phenylalanine or tryptophan, is missing, so a read error is likely. The chain has TRBV3-1 and TRBJ1-5; D call uncertain. CDR3 length equals 13 residues. V was shortened by 1 base and J by 7 bases, with 8 bases between the two germline ends. CDR1 and CDR2 from the germline V gene are LGHDT and YNNKEL (reference sequence). The CDR3, as DNA: TGTGCCAGCAGCCAAGTTATCGGGCAGCCCCAGCATCTT. Translating it yields CASSQVIGQPQHL.

V is TRBV20-1 and J is TRBJ2-1; 7 bases align to TRBD1. The CDR3 loop spans 15 amino acids. With 2 bases clipped from V and 0 bases from J, the junction kept 4 bases outside the gene matches. Looked up from germline, CDR1 is DFQATT and CDR2 is SNEGSKA (reference sequence). CDR3: CSARNRDSSYNEQFF. CDR3 nucleotides: TGCAGTGCTAGAAACCGGGACAGCTCCTACAATGAGCAGTTCTTC.

This clonotype has only a few counts. J is TRBJ2-7 and V is TRBV28; D might be TRBD2 (5 bases). V was pared by 7 bases and J by 2 bases, with 9 bases between. The germline V gene has CDR1 MDHEN and CDR2 SYDVKM. The CDR3 totals 12 residues. The CDR3: CASNFGTYEQYF. The DNA of the CDR3 is TGTGCCAGCAATTTCGGGACCTACGAGCAGTACTTC.

This clonotype came up a few times. The V gene is TRBV7-9, the J gene TRBJ2-1; no reliable D call. The V and J ends lost 5 bases and 5 bases respectively, with 10 bases between them. Germline V gene lookup returns CDR1 SEHNR and CDR2 FQNEAQ (reference sequence). This CDR3 is 13 amino acids long. This CDR3 is CASSQTLNNEQFF. CDR3 bases: TGTGCCAGCAGCCAGACACTAAACAATGAGCAGTTCTTC.

This clonotype was observed at least ten times. The chain joins TRBV10-1 to TRBJ2-1; D unclear. The CDR3 loop spans 13 amino acids. From germline, CDR1 is WNHNN and CDR2 SYGVQD (reference sequence). The V end was cut by 10 bases, the J end by 2 bases, with 12 bases between. The CDR3 protein is CATQESTYNEQFF. The CDR3 DNA follows: TGCGCCACCCAAGAGTCCACCTACAATGAGCAGTTCTTC.

The chain couples TRBV5-4 to TRBJ2-5; perhaps TRBD1 as D (6 bases). CDR1 is SGHNT and CDR2 is YYREEE in the germline V gene (reference sequence). The CDR3 covers 18 residues. Trimming took 4 bases from V and 0 from J, leaving 22 bases between them. The chain's CDR3 is CASSPPPGHKLNQETQYF. CDR3 nucleotide sequence: TGTGCCAGCAGCCCGCCCCCGGGACACAAATTAAACCAAGAGACCCAGTACTTC.

About this clonotype: A much larger clone sits a single nucleotide away, making a read error possible. The rearrangement joins TRBV11-3 to TRBJ1-1; unclear D gene. The length of the CDR3 is 13 residues. The ends were cut back, 3 bases at V and 6 bases at J, with 11 bases in the middle. Germline V gives CDR1 SGHNT, CDR2 YENEEA. The CDR3 spells CASSLEREAEAFF. CDR3 bases: TGTGCCAGCAGCTTGGAGAGAGAGGCTGAAGCTTTCTTT.

This chain links TRBV10-3 with TRBJ1-5; a possible D gene is TRBD1 (6 bases). Germline V gene data show CDR1 as ENHRY and CDR2 as SYGVKD. The CDR3 is 15 amino acids. V dropped 4 bases and J dropped 0 bases, with 10 bases sitting between them. CDR3 in amino acids: CAISGPGDSNQPQHF. CDR3 nucleotides: TGTGCCATCAGTGGGCCAGGGGATAGCAATCAGCCCCAGCATTTT.

This clonotype was picked up many times. The V call is TRBV20-1, the J call TRBJ2-1, with 9 bases fitting TRBD2. In germline, CDR1 is DFQATT, CDR2 SNEGSKA (reference sequence). This CDR3 region has 14 residues. Germline trimming cut 2 bases from V and 6 bases from J; bases unmatched to any gene: 5. The DNA of the CDR3 is TGCAGTGCTAGACTAGCGGGACGGGGCAATGAGCAGTTCTTC. This gives the protein CSARLAGRGNEQFF.

This clonotype was recorded a few times. The DNA of the CDR3 is TGTGCCAGCAGCCAAGGGATCCCTAGGAGGAATGAGCAGTTCTTC. Translated: CASSQGIPRRNEQFF. This chain connects TRBV4-2 to TRBJ2-1; a possible D gene is TRBD2 (5 bases). This CDR3 spans 15 amino acids. Trimming shortened V by 1 base and J by 7 bases, and 14 bases separated the two germline ends. Germline CDR1 LGHNA, CDR2 YNFKEQ.

This clonotype was seen repeatedly, ten times or more. Given a much more abundant clone one base away, this may be a read error. The V call is TRBV28, the J call TRBJ2-7; D not resolved. The CDR3 consists of 14 residues. V was clipped by 5 bases and J by 3 bases, with 14 bases between them. Germline V CDR1 and CDR2: MDHEN, SYDVKM. This chain's CDR3 is CASSPHEELYEQYF. For the CDR3, the DNA is TGTGCCAGCAGTCCCCACGAGGAGCTCTACGAGCAGTACTTC.

The sample holds many counts of this clonotype. The chain combines TRBV7-8 with TRBJ2-7, with a weak D call TRBD2 (6 bases). The CDR3 is 15 amino acids. Germline CDR1 is SGHVS and CDR2 is FQNEAQ. Deletions cut 4 bases from V and 2 bases from J, with 15 bases between. The CDR3 DNA reads as TGTGCCAGCAGCTCTTCCCGGGACTCCGCCTACGAGCAGTACTTC. Translated: CASSSSRDSAYEQYF. The variable domain in full, completed from reference TRBV7-8 and TRBJ2-7, reads GAGVSQSPRYKVAKRGQDVALRCDPISGHVSLFWYQQALGQGPEFLTYFQNEAQLDKSGLPSDRFFAERPEGSVSTLKIQRTQQEDSAVYLCASSSSRDSAYEQYFGPGTRLTVT.

The chain uses TRBV25-1 and TRBJ1-6; D uncertain. The V and J ends lost 3 bases and 7 bases respectively, with 22 bases between them. Germline CDR1 reads MGHDK; CDR2 reads SYGVNS. This CDR3 is 18 amino acids long. CDR3 protein: CASSDGSDVWMKNSPLHF. CDR3 coding DNA: TGTGCCAGCAGTGACGGCTCCGACGTATGGATGAAAAATTCACCCCTCCACTTT.

This clonotype has at least ten counts. CDR3 nucleotide sequence: TGTGCCAGCAGTGATTGGCGGTTCGGAGCTTTCTTT. It translates to CASSDWRFGAFF. The V gene is TRBV6-1, the J gene TRBJ1-1, with D uncertain. The CDR3 is 12 amino acids. V lost 3 bases to trimming and J lost 10 bases, with 12 bases between them. The germline V gene has CDR1 MNHNS and CDR2 SASEGT.

This clonotype has only a few counts. The junction and the germline gene differ at one end; a read error may be behind it. J is TRBJ2-2 and V is TRBV11-3; 7 bases align to TRBD2. The CDR3 is 17 residues long. Germline CDR1 is SGHNT and CDR2 is YENEEA. The CDR3 coding sequence is TGTGCCAGCAGCCTAGAGGCTTCTAGCGGAAACACCGGGGAGCTGTTTTTT. Encoded protein: CASSLEASSGNTGELFF.

This clonotype was recorded many times. The chain combines TRBV29-1 with TRBJ2-1; 8 nucleotides line up with TRBD1. Germline assignment: CDR1 SQVTM and CDR2 ANQGSEA. This CDR3 comprises 11 residues. The V gene end was trimmed by 6 bases and the J gene end by 9 bases; junction bases not matched to a gene: 4. CDR3 loop: CSVRQGREQFF. In nucleotides, the CDR3 is TGCAGCGTACGACAGGGGCGTGAGCAGTTCTTC.

The chain combines TRBV3-1 with TRBJ2-1; D possibly corresponds to TRBD2 (5 bases). Germline loops: CDR1 LGHDT, CDR2 YNNKEL (reference sequence). The CDR3 loop spans 15 amino acids. Trimming shortened V by 0 bases and J by 2 bases, and 8 bases separated the two germline ends. In nucleotides, the CDR3 is TGTGCCAGCAGCCAAGATGAGGGCGCCTACAATGAGCAGTTCTTC. It translates to CASSQDEGAYNEQFF.

This clonotype was detected ten times or more. J is TRBJ1-1 and V is TRBV18; D not resolved. CDR1 and CDR2 (germline): KGHSH, LQKENI. The V and J ends lost 2 bases and 0 bases respectively, with 7 bases between them. This CDR3 is built from 14 residues. The CDR3 DNA sequence: TGTGCCAGCTCACCATCGACTGTGAACACTGAAGCTTTCTTT. Translation: CASSPSTVNTEAFF.